This TCR beta chain was sequenced for a study of early T cells in non-severe SARS-CoV-2 infection. Whole-study context: The chains were unpaired, and the sequenced material was bulk RNA from unsorted whole blood.

This CDR3 has 14 residues. Germline V gene sequence: CDR1 SGHTA, CDR2 FQGTGA. V was clipped by 5 bases and J by 2 bases, with 9 bases between them. Whole-study findings and limits: The study's VDJdb matching favored anti-spike CD8 responses and missed private and CD4 specificities.

This clonotype was seen many times. The antigen is unknown. The TCR library protocol attached unique molecular identifiers to the individual cDNA molecules. TCRdb recomputed calls from the 5' RACE reads with MiXCR, one row per CDR3 protein. Here the sample spans about 110,000 distinct CDR3 sequences, about 12% being singletons. The clonotype was recovered from an adult who was a healthcare worker with PCR-confirmed SARS-CoV-2 infection or an uninfected control (not recorded which). The sequencing used whole blood, collected at baseline. The rearrangement links TRBV7-3 to TRBJ2-2; no definite D call. CDR3 in amino acids: CASSPITNTGELFF. In DNA, the CDR3 is TGTGCCAGCAGCCCCATCACTAACACCGGGGAGCTGTTTTTT. Full variable domain (missing parts from reference TRBV7-3 and TRBJ2-2): GAGVSQTPSNKVTEKGKYVELRCDPISGHTALYWYRQSLGQGPEFLIYFQGTGAADDSGLPNDRFFAVRPEGSVSTLKIQRTERGDSAVYLCASSPITNTGELFFGEGSRLTVL.